What follows are 29 T cell receptor beta chains derived from one specimen sequenced in a study of cytomegalovirus exposure and HLA in healthy donors. PCR was performed using 60 Vbeta and 13 Jbeta primers. Sequencing was performed with immunoSEQ multiplex PCR; in TCRdb, only in-frame clones are kept and a portion is missing. The sample records 80,000 or so clones, approximately 78% being singletons. The material sequenced was PBMCs. The receptor source for this set is a man between 35 and 55 years old in good health and CMV-seronegative.

The CDR3 here is CASYPRGAGTDTQYF. CDR3 DNA: TGTGCCAGCTACCCACGGGGGGCCGGCACAGATACGCAGTATTTT. V gene TRBV28 combines with J gene TRBJ2-3; the D gene is possibly TRBD2 (7 bases). Between the trimmed V and J ends, which lost 8 bases and 1 base, there was a span of 16 bases. The germline CDR1 and CDR2 sequences are MDHEN and SYDVKM. The CDR3 is 15 amino acids.

This clone came up a few times. The CDR3 DNA reads TGTGCCAGCAGTTCCCGGGACAGGGGTGCCTATGGCTACACCTTC. It translates to CASSSRDRGAYGYTF. V is TRBV6-6 and J is TRBJ1-2; TRBD1 agrees at 10 bases. J gave up 4 bases and V 4 bases, and 6 bases lay outside the gene matches. The CDR3 is made up of 15 amino acids. From germline, CDR1 is MNHNY and CDR2 SVGAGI (reference sequence).

This chain uses TRBV27 with TRBJ1-4; 8 bases are a match to TRBD1. V trimming: 8 bases; J trimming: 2 bases; junction bases outside the gene matches: 7. The germline V gene has CDR1 MNHEY and CDR2 SMNVEV (reference sequence). The CDR3 covers 15 residues. CDR3 residues: CASSTRQGTNEKLFF. The CDR3 DNA is TGTGCCAGCTCAACGAGACAGGGGACTAATGAAAAACTGTTTTTT.

This chain uses TRBV9 with TRBJ2-1; tentatively, D is TRBD1 (5 bases). Germline V gene lookup returns CDR1 SGDLS and CDR2 YYNGEE. Trimming cost V 2 bases and J 0 bases, with 6 bases left between them. This CDR3 spans 14 amino acids. In nucleotides, the CDR3 is TGTGCCAGCAGCGTCCAGGGCTCCTACAATGAGCAGTTCTTC. It yields the protein CASSVQGSYNEQFF. The full variable domain, in which reference TRBV9 and TRBJ2-1 provide the parts outside the CDR3, is DSGVTQTPKHLITATGQRVTLRCSPRSGDLSVYWYQQSLDQGLQFLIQYYNGEERAKGNILERFSAQQFPDLHSELNLSSLELGDSALYFCASSVQGSYNEQFFGPGTRLTVL.

The CDR3 nucleotides read TGTGCCAGCAGCTTATTTGCACGGGAGAACACTGAAGCTTTCTTT. Amino acid sequence: CASSLFARENTEAFF. V gene TRBV7-9 combines with J gene TRBJ1-1; D is unresolved. Germline assignment: CDR1 SEHNR and CDR2 FQNEAQ (reference sequence). The CDR3 spans 15 residues. Trimming left V 2 bases short and J 1 base short, with 11 bases between.

This clone was counted a few times. The V and J genes are TRBV27 and TRBJ2-7, with unresolved D. CDR3 length: 13 residues. Germline CDR1 reads MNHEY; CDR2 reads SMNVEV (reference sequence). The V and J ends lost 4 bases and 3 bases respectively, with 10 bases between them. CDR3: CASSYSSHYEQYF. CDR3 coding DNA: TGTGCCAGCAGTTACTCCTCGCACTACGAGCAGTACTTC.

V usage is TRBV13 and J usage is TRBJ1-6; TRBD1 matches 10 bases. With 4 bases clipped from V and 7 bases from J, the junction kept 1 base outside the gene matches. Germline-derived CDR1 and CDR2 are PRHDT and FYEKMQ (reference sequence). The CDR3 has 14 residues. The DNA of the CDR3 is TGTGCCAGCAGCTGGGGACAGGGGAATTCACCCCTCCACTTT. Protein sequence: CASSWGQGNSPLHF.

V and J are TRBV5-1 and TRBJ2-3; D uncertain. The CDR3 contains 13 residues. Trimming pared 1 base from V and 1 base from J, leaving 4 bases between. CDR1 is SGHRS and CDR2 is YFSETQ in the germline V gene. CDR3 sequence: CASSLSGTDTQYF. CDR3 bases: TGCGCCAGCAGCTTGTCAGGCACAGATACGCAGTATTTT.

This chain uses TRBV7-2 with TRBJ2-2, with D possibly matching TRBD1 (6 bases). Trimming removed 5 bases from V and 4 bases from J, with 23 bases in between. From germline, CDR1 is SGHTA and CDR2 FQGNSA. The CDR3 sequence is 18 residues long. This CDR3 is CASSPLELAGAGTGELFF. The CDR3 DNA reads as TGTGCCAGCAGCCCCCTGGAGTTAGCAGGGGCGGGCACCGGGGAGCTGTTTTTT.

V gene TRBV30 combines with J gene TRBJ2-7; tentatively, D is TRBD2 (7 bases). The CDR3 loop spans 13 amino acids. The germline CDR1 and CDR2 sequences are GTSNPN and SVGIG (reference sequence). Trimming took off 0 bases at V and 6 bases at J, with 12 bases between the two ends. The CDR3 DNA sequence: TGTGCCTGGAGTGTTGTCGGGGGGCGCGAGCAGTACTTC. Translating gives CAWSVVGGREQYF.

This clone turned up a few times. This rearrangement joins TRBV4-3 to TRBJ2-3; 10 nucleotides align to TRBD2. The germline CDR1 and CDR2 sequences are LGHNA and YSLEER. The CDR3 covers 16 residues. J gave up 2 bases and V 3 bases, and 5 bases lay outside the gene matches. CDR3 nucleotide sequence: TGCGCCAGCAGCCAGGTAGCGGGGGGATTCACAGATACGCAGTATTTT. Amino acid sequence: CASSQVAGGFTDTQYF.

The chain joins TRBV5-1 to TRBJ1-3; 7 nucleotides line up with TRBD1. V shed 2 bases, J shed 2 bases, and the junction held 13 bases outside the gene matches. The CDR3 has 18 residues. Per germline, CDR1 SGHRS and CDR2 YFSETQ. Here the CDR3 reads CASSLKSGQNLTGNTIYF. In nucleotides, the CDR3 is TGCGCCAGCAGCTTAAAATCGGGACAGAACTTAACTGGAAACACCATATATTTT.

This clone came up a few times. V and J are TRBV7-8 and TRBJ1-2, with D perhaps matching TRBD1 (5 bases). The CDR3 extends over 15 amino acids. Looked up from germline, CDR1 is SGHVS and CDR2 is FQNEAQ. Trimming removed 3 bases at V and 5 bases at J, with 16 bases between. The CDR3 DNA reads as TGTGCCAGCAGCTTCTACCAGGGTCCATCGTATGGCTACACCTTC. Protein sequence: CASSFYQGPSYGYTF.

The genes are TRBV19 and TRBJ2-1; TRBD1 aligns across 11 bases. Germline CDR1 LNHDA, CDR2 SQIVND (reference sequence). Losses at the gene ends were 7 bases for V and 7 bases for J; bases not matched to a gene: 9. The CDR3 runs to 15 residues. Written as DNA, the CDR3 is TGTGCCAGTAACGACCGGGGACAGGGGGAGAATGAGCAGTTCTTC. Translating gives CASNDRGQGENEQFF.

This clone came up once. This chain links TRBV30 with TRBJ2-1, with TRBD1 matching over 7 bases. Looked up from germline, CDR1 is GTSNPN and CDR2 is SVGIG (reference sequence). V was pared by 4 bases and J by 4 bases, with 7 bases of the junction left unmatched. This CDR3 region has 14 residues. The CDR3, as DNA: TGTGCCTGGAAGCTAAGGGACAGATACAATGAGCAGTTCTTC. Its translation is CAWKLRDRYNEQFF.

The J gene is TRBJ2-7, the V gene TRBV9; 7 nucleotides align to TRBD1. Losses at the gene ends were 4 bases for V and 0 bases for J; bases not matched to a gene: 13. The length of the CDR3 is 17 residues. Germline CDR1 SGDLS, CDR2 YYNGEE. This CDR3 reads CASSPPGGGQSSYEQYF. The CDR3 nucleotides read TGTGCCAGCAGCCCCCCGGGTGGGGGACAGAGCTCCTACGAGCAGTACTTC.

This clone was detected only a few times. V is TRBV5-1 and J is TRBJ1-1; 7 bases fit TRBD1. Germline CDR1 is SGHRS and CDR2 is YFSETQ. The CDR3 sequence is 14 residues long. After removal of 2 bases from V and 1 base from J, the junction contained 2 bases not matched to a gene. The CDR3 DNA follows: TGCGCCAGCAGCTTAGACAGGGCGAACACTGAAGCTTTCTTT. As protein: CASSLDRANTEAFF.

The V call is TRBV30, the J call TRBJ2-5; 9 nucleotides agree with TRBD2. Germline lookup yields CDR1 GTSNPN and CDR2 SVGIG (reference sequence). This CDR3 contains 15 residues. Germline trimming cut 2 bases from V and 2 bases from J; bases unmatched to any gene: 6. CDR3: CAWSIGTSPQETQYF. CDR3 DNA sequence: TGTGCCTGGAGTATAGGGACTAGCCCTCAAGAGACCCAGTACTTC.

Comment on this clone: The same CDR3 arises from other DNA sequences in this sample as well. This chain uses TRBV5-1 with TRBJ2-1, with 13 bases lining up with TRBD2. CDR3 size: 15 residues. V lost 4 bases, J lost 10 bases, and 8 bases stayed unmatched. Germline loops: CDR1 SGHRS, CDR2 YFSETQ. Here the CDR3 DNA reads TGCGCCAGCAGCGGGGGACTAGCGGGGTTGCAGGAGCAGTTCTTC. It translates to CASSGGLAGLQEQFF. The whole variable domain, filled in from reference TRBV5-1 and TRBJ2-1, reads KAGVTQTPRYLIKTRGQQVTLSCSPISGHRSVSWYQQTPGQGLQFLFEYFSETQRNKGNFPGRFSGRQFSNSRSEMNVSTLELGDSALYLCASSGGLAGLQEQFFGPGTRLTVL.

V is TRBV7-6 and J is TRBJ1-2; 7 bases match TRBD1. J lost 3 bases, V lost 0 bases, and 7 bases had no gene match. CDR3 length: 16 amino acids. Germline values: CDR1 SGHVS, CDR2 FNYEAQ. Here the CDR3 DNA reads TGTGCCAGCAGCTTAGCGCCCTTCGACAGGGACTATGGCTACACCTTC. It encodes CASSLAPFDRDYGYTF.

To note about this clone: An end of the junction does not agree with germline; a read error may underlie this. The chain employs TRBV19 and TRBJ1-1; D is uncertain. The length of the CDR3 is 15 residues. From germline, CDR1 is LNHDA and CDR2 SQIVND (reference sequence). DNA for the CDR3: TGTTCCAGTAGTACCGAGGTGACGGGTAACACTGAAGCTTTCTTT. This encodes CSSSTEVTGNTEAFF.

The chain has TRBV10-3 and TRBJ1-1, with D perhaps TRBD1 (5 bases). The germline V gene encodes CDR1 ENHRY and CDR2 SYGVKD. Trimming took off 3 bases at V and 1 base at J, with 9 bases between the two ends. The CDR3 covers 14 residues. This chain's CDR3 is CAISDRGGNTEAFF. The CDR3, as DNA: TGTGCCATCAGTGATCGGGGGGGGAACACTGAAGCTTTCTTT.

The table lists this clone with a few counts. This rearrangement joins TRBV5-1 to TRBJ1-4, with no clear D. This CDR3 spans 13 amino acids. V was cut by 4 bases and J by 7 bases, with 11 bases left in between. From germline, CDR1 is SGHRS and CDR2 YFSETQ. CDR3 sequence reads: CASSPEVSEKLFF. CDR3 sequence (DNA): TGCGCCAGCAGCCCGGAGGTCAGTGAAAAACTGTTTTTT.

This chain joins TRBV19 and TRBJ2-5; D uncertain. Trimming took off 7 bases at V and 5 bases at J, with 8 bases between the two ends. The CDR3 is made up of 11 amino acids. CDR1 is LNHDA and CDR2 is SQIVND in the germline V gene (reference sequence). The CDR3 region is CASTSRETQYF. The CDR3 region has the DNA TGTGCCAGTACTAGTAGGGAGACCCAGTACTTC.

The J gene is TRBJ2-2, the V gene TRBV15, with D perhaps matching TRBD2 (5 bases). The CDR3 length is 17 residues. The germline V and J ends were trimmed by 0 bases and 4 bases, with 15 bases remaining between them. The germline CDR1 and CDR2 sequences are LNHNV and YYDKDF (reference sequence). CDR3 residues: CATSRDIRGSGTGELFF. As DNA, the CDR3 is TGTGCCACCAGCAGAGATATTCGAGGGTCCGGCACCGGGGAGCTGTTTTTT.

This rearrangement joins TRBV27 to TRBJ1-5, with a weak D call TRBD1 (5 bases). The V gene's germline CDR1 is MNHEY and CDR2 SMNVEV (reference sequence). This CDR3 spans 14 amino acids. The V and J ends lost 1 base and 4 bases respectively, with 8 bases between them. As DNA, the CDR3 is TGTGCCAGCAGTTTATGGGGCCTGAATCAGCCCCAGCATTTT. It translates to CASSLWGLNQPQHF.

In DNA, the CDR3 is TGTGCCAGCAGCGTTTCCGGGACAGGATCCTACGAGCAGTACTTC. This encodes CASSVSGTGSYEQYF. This sequence joins TRBV9 and TRBJ2-7; 8 positions match TRBD1. V lost 2 bases to trimming and J lost 1 base; unmatched junction nucleotides: 5. Germline loops: CDR1 SGDLS, CDR2 YYNGEE. The CDR3 length is 15 residues.

The chain carries TRBV7-8 and TRBJ2-5; 9 bases are shared with TRBD2. The germline V gene encodes CDR1 SGHVS and CDR2 FQNEAQ. The junction had 8 bases not matched to a gene; V was cut back by 5 bases and J by 1 base. The CDR3 loop spans 16 amino acids. CDR3 bases: TGTGCCAGCAGCCAACACCTACTAGCGGGCCAAGAGACCCAGTACTTC. Translating gives CASSQHLLAGQETQYF.

As regards this clone: One end of the junction does not line up with germline, which may come from a read error. The rearrangement joins TRBV7-9 to TRBJ1-6; D is undetermined. Germline CDR1 and CDR2: SEHNR and FQNEAQ (reference sequence). The CDR3 is 16 residues long. Here the CDR3 reads CSSSLAGEGMHSPLHF. CDR3 bases: TGTTCCAGCAGCTTAGCCGGGGAAGGAATGCATTCACCCCTCCACTTT.